The 21 T cell receptor beta chains given below trace back to one sample, sequenced in a study of OX40 agonist ivuxolimab in advanced cancers. Library creation used the immunoSEQ multiplex PCR assay. The source is immuneACCESS, and TCRdb retained only in-frame sequences with V and J called. Part of the clones is not carried over; for the studies checked, unresolved V genes explain less than half of this, and the remainder is unexplained. Present in this sample are fewer than 50,000 clones, around nine tenths of which were seen just once. About 54% of the sample rests with the top ten. This specimen was CD4+ or CD8+ T cells sorted from blood, taken in a trial of the OX40 agonist ivuxolimab. The receptors originated from an adult with an advanced solid tumor such as melanoma, head and neck, liver or kidney cancer.

V usage is TRBV5-6 and J usage is TRBJ2-5, with a weak D call TRBD2 (5 bases). TRBJ2-7 matches the DNA end more closely, so the J call is doubtful. The CDR3 runs 16 residues. The germline CDR1 and CDR2 sequences are SGHDT and YYEEEE. This chain's CDR3 is CASSSLGMALSYEQYF. The CDR3, as DNA: TGTGCCAGCAGCTCCCTCGGGATGGCCCTCTCCTACGAGCAGTACTTC.

The V and J genes are TRBV19 and TRBJ1-2, with no clear D. CDR3 length equals 13 residues. Trimming left V 6 bases short and J 0 bases short, with 8 bases between. Per germline, CDR1 LNHDA and CDR2 SQIVND (reference sequence). The CDR3 DNA is TGTGCCAGTAGGCAAAGTACTAACTATGGCTACACCTTC. Translated, it gives CASRQSTNYGYTF.

The chain uses TRBV7-9 and TRBJ1-5; D is possibly TRBD1 (6 bases). Between the trimmed V and J ends, which lost 5 bases and 6 bases, there was a span of 8 bases. Germline CDR1 reads SEHNR; CDR2 reads FQNEAQ (reference sequence). The CDR3 has 12 amino acids. The CDR3 nucleotides are TGTGCCAGCAGCACAGGGTCTCAGCCCCAGCATTTT. Amino acids: CASSTGSQPQHF.

V usage is TRBV28 and J usage is TRBJ1-1, with 8 bases aligning to TRBD1. Germline CDR1 MDHEN, CDR2 SYDVKM. V lost 9 bases to trimming and J lost 4 bases; unmatched junction nucleotides: 4. The CDR3 totals 12 residues. The chain's CDR3 is CASYTGGTEAFF. The DNA of the CDR3 is TGTGCCAGTTATACAGGGGGCACTGAAGCTTTCTTT.

The chain combines TRBV27 with TRBJ2-5, with D possibly being TRBD1 (6 bases). The germline V gene encodes CDR1 MNHEY and CDR2 SMNVEV (reference sequence). The germline V and J ends were trimmed by 5 bases and 2 bases, with 15 bases remaining between them. There are 15 residues in the CDR3. CDR3 in amino acids: CASSTFGGHQETQYF. The CDR3 DNA sequence: TGTGCCAGCAGTACATTTGGGGGCCATCAAGAGACCCAGTACTTC.

The CDR3: CASSLQGGRSNQPQHF. CDR3 bases: TGCGCCAGCAGCTTGCAGGGAGGGCGGAGCAATCAGCCCCAGCATTTT. J is TRBJ1-5 and V is TRBV5-1; TRBD1 might be the D (5 bases). In germline, CDR1 is SGHRS, CDR2 YFSETQ. This CDR3 spans 16 amino acids. Trimming took 1 base from V and 1 from J, leaving 12 bases between them.

The chain has TRBV7-3 and TRBJ2-1, with D hard to call. The CDR3 is 13 amino acids. CDR1 is SGHTA and CDR2 is FQGTGA in the germline V gene. Trimming pared 3 bases from V and 5 bases from J, leaving 8 bases between. This CDR3 reads CASSFSANNEQFF. CDR3 bases: TGTGCCAGCAGCTTCAGCGCAAACAATGAGCAGTTCTTC. The entire variable domain, with the rest obtained from reference TRBV7-3 and TRBJ2-1, is as follows: GAGVSQTPSNKVTEKGKYVELRCDPISGHTALYWYRQSLGQGPEFLIYFQGTGAADDSGLPNDRFFAVRPEGSVSTLKIQRTERGDSAVYLCASSFSANNEQFFGPGTRLTVL.

The chain employs TRBV6-1 and TRBJ1-4; no clear D gene. The CDR3 is made up of 15 amino acids. Germline V CDR1 and CDR2: MNHNS, SASEGT. The V end was cut by 6 bases, the J end by 5 bases, with 16 bases between. CDR3 nucleotides: TGTGCCAGCAGCCTATCTAGGTCCGGCAATGAAAAACTGTTTTTT. It yields the protein CASSLSRSGNEKLFF.

This clone was seen a few times. This rearrangement joins TRBV13 to TRBJ2-7; a weak D match, TRBD2 (6 bases). V was trimmed by 0 bases and J by 5 bases, leaving 14 bases between them. CDR1 and CDR2 (germline): PRHDT, FYEKMQ (reference sequence). This CDR3 region has 15 residues. DNA for the CDR3: TGTGCCAGCAGCTTAGGGGGAGGCCTTTATGACGAGCAGTACTTC. It yields the protein CASSLGGGLYDEQYF.

This clone was detected only a few times. The rearrangement links TRBV4-3 to TRBJ1-5; tentative D call: TRBD1 (5 bases). Germline loops: CDR1 LGHNA, CDR2 YSLEER. V lost 0 bases to trimming and J lost 4 bases, with 10 bases between them. The CDR3 spans 15 residues. CDR3 nucleotide sequence: TGCGCCAGCAGCCAAGATTGGCCAGGGAATCAGCCCCAGCATTTT. This gives the protein CASSQDWPGNQPQHF.

V is TRBV18 and J is TRBJ1-1; D is unresolved. The CDR3 contains 14 residues. V lost 2 bases to trimming and J lost 4 bases, with 11 bases between them. Germline V CDR1 and CDR2: KGHSH, LQKENI. In DNA form, the CDR3 reads TGTGCCAGCTCACCAAAAACGGAGGCCACTGAAGCTTTCTTT. This codes for CASSPKTEATEAFF.

This chain links TRBV19 with TRBJ1-1, with 7 bases lining up with TRBD1. Germline CDR1 LNHDA, CDR2 SQIVND (reference sequence). The CDR3 is 14 residues long. Trimming took 6 bases from V and 0 from J; bases not matched to a gene: 4. As DNA, the CDR3 is TGTGCCAGTAGAAAACAGGGGATGAACACTGAAGCTTTCTTT. It is translated as CASRKQGMNTEAFF. The complete variable domain, with remaining parts taken from reference TRBV19 and TRBJ1-1, reads DGGITQSPKYLFRKEGQNVTLSCEQNLNHDAMYWYRQDPGQGLRLIYYSQIVNDFQKGDIAEGYSVSREKKESFPLTVTSAQKNPTAFYLCASRKQGMNTEAFFGQGTRLTVV.

The chain joins TRBV10-2 to TRBJ2-4; TRBD2 is a possible D gene (5 bases). This CDR3 has 11 amino acids. Germline-derived CDR1 and CDR2 are WSHSY and SAAADI. Trimming shortened V by 8 bases and J by 7 bases, and 9 bases separated the two germline ends. The CDR3 bases are TGCGCCAGCGGGAGTTCGAACATTCAGTACTTC. The encoded protein is CASGSSNIQYF.

This chain connects TRBV18 to TRBJ2-3; D may be TRBD1 or TRBD2 (5 bases each). This CDR3 comprises 15 residues. The germline gives CDR1 KGHSH, CDR2 LQKENI. The V and J ends lost 6 bases and 0 bases respectively, with 13 bases between them. The CDR3 nucleotides read TGTGCCAGCTCGCCGGGACGGTTTAGCACAGATACGCAGTATTTT. It translates to CASSPGRFSTDTQYF.

In regard to this clone: The junction departs from the called germline gene at one end, perhaps through a read error. V gene TRBV7-7 combines with J gene TRBJ2-1, with 10 bases identical to TRBD1. The CDR3 is 14 amino acids. CDR1 and CDR2 from the germline V gene are SSHAT and FNYEAQ (reference sequence). The CDR3 region has the DNA TGTGCTAGCAGCACGGGACAGGGGAGGAATGAGCAGTTCTTC. Protein sequence: CASSTGQGRNEQFF. Variable domain in full (rest from reference TRBV7-7 and TRBJ2-1): GAGVSQSPRYKVTKRGQDVTLRCDPISSHATLYWYQQALGQGPEFLTYFNYEAQPDKSGLPSDRFSAERPEGSISTLTIQRTEQRDSAMYRCASSTGQGRNEQFFGPGTRLTVL.

V gene TRBV29-1 combines with J gene TRBJ1-2; the D is unclear. With 3 bases removed from V and 4 bases from J, the gap between germline ends came to 9 bases. The germline gives CDR1 SQVTM, CDR2 ANQGSEA. The CDR3 has 12 residues. CDR3 nucleotides: TGCAGCGTTGAGGACGGATTCTATGGCTACACCTTC. Amino acid sequence: CSVEDGFYGYTF.

The genes are TRBV5-4 and TRBJ2-2, with 9 bases aligning to TRBD1. Germline lookup yields CDR1 SGHNT and CDR2 YYREEE (reference sequence). The CDR3 spans 18 residues. Germline trimming cut 5 bases from V and 2 bases from J; bases unmatched to any gene: 13. CDR3 in DNA: TGTGCCAGCAGGACACGTTCCACGGGACAGGGAAACACCGGGGAGCTGTTTTTT. Its translation: CASRTRSTGQGNTGELFF. The entire variable domain, with the rest obtained from reference TRBV5-4 and TRBJ2-2, is as follows: ETGVTQSPTHLIKTRGQQVTLRCSSQSGHNTVSWYQQALGQGPQFIFQYYREEENGRGNFPPRFSGLQFPNYSSELNVNALELDDSALYLCASRTRSTGQGNTGELFFGEGSRLTVL.

This sequence joins TRBV19 and TRBJ2-3; D gene uncertain. The V and J ends lost 2 bases and 2 bases respectively, with 8 bases between them. Per germline, CDR1 LNHDA and CDR2 SQIVND (reference sequence). The CDR3 spans 14 residues. CDR3 sequence (DNA): TGTGCCAGTAGTATAAATAGCTTCACAGATACGCAGTATTTT. Its protein product is CASSINSFTDTQYF.

This chain connects TRBV2 to TRBJ2-3, with no clear D. Deletions cut 8 bases from V and 1 base from J, with 7 bases between. Per the germline V gene, CDR1 is SNHLY and CDR2 is FYNNEI. The CDR3 extends over 12 amino acids. The CDR3 loop is CASWVGTDTQYF. DNA of the CDR3: TGTGCCAGCTGGGTGGGCACAGATACGCAGTATTTT.

The rearrangement joins TRBV18 to TRBJ2-7; TRBD1 aligns across 8 bases. With V trimmed by 1 base and J by 2 bases, 1 base remained unmatched. From germline, CDR1 is KGHSH and CDR2 LQKENI. This CDR3 has 14 amino acids. CDR3 sequence reads: CASSPRTGPYEQYF. The CDR3 nucleotides read TGTGCCAGCTCACCACGGACAGGGCCCTACGAGCAGTACTTC.

The chain carries TRBV5-6 and TRBJ1-6, with D perhaps TRBD1 (6 bases). Germline V gene lookup returns CDR1 SGHDT and CDR2 YYEEEE. V lost 0 bases, J lost 4 bases, and 8 bases lay in between. The CDR3 contains 15 residues. The CDR3 here is CASSLVGQYNSPLHF. The CDR3 bases are TGTGCCAGCAGCTTGGTGGGACAATATAATTCACCCCTCCACTTT.